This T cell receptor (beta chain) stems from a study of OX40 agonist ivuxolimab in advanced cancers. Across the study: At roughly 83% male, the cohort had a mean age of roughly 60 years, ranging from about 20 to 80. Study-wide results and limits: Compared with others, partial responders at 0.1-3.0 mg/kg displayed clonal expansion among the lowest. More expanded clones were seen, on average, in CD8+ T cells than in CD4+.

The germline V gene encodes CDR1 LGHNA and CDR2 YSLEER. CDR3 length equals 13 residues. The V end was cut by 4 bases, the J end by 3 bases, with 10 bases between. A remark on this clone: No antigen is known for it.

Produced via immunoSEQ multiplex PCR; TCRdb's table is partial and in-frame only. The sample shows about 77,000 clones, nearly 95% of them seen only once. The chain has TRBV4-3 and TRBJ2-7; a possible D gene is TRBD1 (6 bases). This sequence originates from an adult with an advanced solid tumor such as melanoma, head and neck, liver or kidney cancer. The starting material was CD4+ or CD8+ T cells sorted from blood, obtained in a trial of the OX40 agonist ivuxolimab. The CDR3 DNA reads TGCGCCAGCAGCCCAGGGGTAGACTACGAGCAGTACTTC. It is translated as CASSPGVDYEQYF.